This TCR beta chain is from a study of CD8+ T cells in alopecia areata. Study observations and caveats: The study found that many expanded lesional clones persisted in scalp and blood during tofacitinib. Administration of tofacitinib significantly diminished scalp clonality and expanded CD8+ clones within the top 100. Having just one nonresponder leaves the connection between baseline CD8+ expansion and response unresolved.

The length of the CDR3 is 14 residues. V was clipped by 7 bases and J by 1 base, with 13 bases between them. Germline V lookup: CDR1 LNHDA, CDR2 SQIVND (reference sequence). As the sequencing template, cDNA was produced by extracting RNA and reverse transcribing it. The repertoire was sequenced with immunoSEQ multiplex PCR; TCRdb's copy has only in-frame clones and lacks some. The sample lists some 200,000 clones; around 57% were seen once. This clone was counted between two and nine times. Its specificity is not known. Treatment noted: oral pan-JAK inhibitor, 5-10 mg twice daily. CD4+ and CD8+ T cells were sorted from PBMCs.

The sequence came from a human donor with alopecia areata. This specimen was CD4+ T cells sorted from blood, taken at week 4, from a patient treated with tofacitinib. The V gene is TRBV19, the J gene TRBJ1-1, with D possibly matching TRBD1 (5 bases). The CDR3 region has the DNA TGTGCCAGTACCCTAGGGGTTTGGAACACTGAAGCTTTCTTT. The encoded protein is CASTLGVWNTEAFF.